This entry lists 29 T cell receptor beta chains sequenced from one sample in a study of OX40 agonist ivuxolimab in advanced cancers. Only in-frame clones appear in the TCRdb table, and some are missing; sequencing was by immunoSEQ multiplex PCR. The data contain about 61,000 clones, roughly 87% of them singletons. This specimen was CD4+ or CD8+ T cells sorted from blood, taken in a trial of the OX40 agonist ivuxolimab. The source of these receptors is an adult with an advanced solid tumor such as melanoma, head and neck, liver or kidney cancer.

The rearrangement links TRBV2 to TRBJ1-3, with 9 bases matching TRBD1. Germline-derived CDR1 and CDR2 are SNHLY and FYNNEI. The V and J ends lost 6 bases and 2 bases, in that order; junction bases with no gene match: 14. The CDR3 is 18 amino acids. The CDR3 loop is CASRIPGQGGRTGNTIYF. CDR3 DNA: TGTGCCAGCAGGATACCGGGACAGGGCGGACGTACTGGAAACACCATATATTTT.

V gene TRBV9 combines with J gene TRBJ1-4; a possible D gene is TRBD1 (6 bases). Trimming took 0 bases from V and 7 from J, leaving 16 bases between them. The V gene's germline CDR1 is SGDLS and CDR2 YYNGEE. The length of the CDR3 is 16 residues. DNA for the CDR3: TGTGCCAGCAGCGTAGATTTGAGGGGGGGAAGTGAAAAACTGTTTTTT. It translates to CASSVDLRGGSEKLFF.

This chain connects TRBV5-8 to TRBJ2-7; no clear D gene. Germline lookup yields CDR1 SGHTS and CDR2 YDEGEE. The CDR3 runs 11 residues. Trimming took off 0 bases at V and 9 bases at J, with 7 bases between the two ends. The CDR3 DNA reads as TGTGCCAGCAGCTTGGAGTTACCGCAGTACTTC. As protein: CASSLELPQYF.

The rearrangement uses TRBV6-6 and TRBJ2-3; D possibly uses TRBD1 or TRBD2 (5 bases each). Trimming removed 6 bases from V and 2 bases from J, with 18 bases in between. Germline CDR1 and CDR2: MNHNY and SVGAGI (reference sequence). The CDR3 is 16 residues long. CDR3: CASSPQWGRLTDTQYF. For the CDR3, the DNA is TGTGCCAGCAGCCCCCAGTGGGGACGCCTCACAGATACGCAGTATTTT.

V and J are TRBV13 and TRBJ1-6, with D perhaps matching TRBD1 (6 bases). Germline values: CDR1 PRHDT, CDR2 FYEKMQ (reference sequence). Trimming left V 4 bases short and J 5 bases short, with 15 bases between. This CDR3 has 16 residues. In nucleotides, the CDR3 is TGTGCCAGCAGCTCATATCCGGGACACCATAATTCACCCCTCCACTTT. Translation gives CASSSYPGHHNSPLHF.

On this clone: One junction end does not reproduce the germline sequence, and a read error may be involved. Additional DNA sequences in this sample encode the identical CDR3. The chain uses TRBV28 and TRBJ1-2; D gene uncertain. This CDR3 is built from 13 residues. CDR1 is MDHEN, CDR2 SYDVKM, per germline. The CDR3 region is CASSFGFDYGYTF. CDR3 coding DNA: TGCGCCAGCAGTTTCGGGTTTGACTATGGCTACACCTTC.

The CDR3 DNA reads as TGTGCCAGCAGTTTGAGGGGGTTAGGGTCTAATTCACCCCTCCACTTT. The encoded protein is CASSLRGLGSNSPLHF. J is TRBJ1-6 and V is TRBV28; D may be TRBD1 (6 bases). The CDR3 is 16 residues long. In germline, CDR1 is MDHEN, CDR2 SYDVKM. Trimming cost V 3 bases and J 6 bases, with 15 bases left between them.

This clone was picked up a small number of times. This chain joins TRBV28 and TRBJ1-1; 12 positions match TRBD1. The CDR3 loop spans 14 amino acids. J was trimmed by 8 bases and V by 3 bases; bases with no gene match: 4. Germline V gene sequence: CDR1 MDHEN, CDR2 SYDVKM. As DNA, the CDR3 is TGTGCCAGCAGTTTGGGACAGGGGGCTGCCGAAGCTTTCTTT. This encodes CASSLGQGAAEAFF.

The chain links TRBV18 to TRBJ2-4, with D possibly being TRBD2 (5 bases). The germline V and J ends were trimmed by 6 bases and 6 bases, with 15 bases remaining between them. CDR3 length equals 14 residues. Germline V CDR1 and CDR2: KGHSH, LQKENI. The CDR3 region is CASSSGDRLNIQYF. The CDR3, as DNA: TGTGCCAGCTCGTCCGGGGATAGATTAAACATTCAGTACTTC.

J is TRBJ1-4 and V is TRBV21-1; TRBD1 is the table's D call and was not checked against the DNA. TRBV21-1 is designated a pseudogene. The CDR3 length is 15 residues. CDR3 bases: TGTGCCAGCAGCGCCCGGGACAGGGAGGAAGAAAAACTGTTTTTT. It translates to CASSARDREEEKLFF.

The table lists this clone with a count of one. This sequence joins TRBV7-9 and TRBJ2-2; TRBD2 matches at 11 bases. Germline trimming cut 5 bases from V and 4 bases from J; bases unmatched to any gene: 6. Germline-derived CDR1 and CDR2 are SEHNR and FQNEAQ (reference sequence). The CDR3 is 16 residues long. Here the CDR3 reads CASSPGLAAPTGELFF. The CDR3 DNA is TGTGCCAGCAGCCCGGGACTAGCGGCGCCCACCGGGGAGCTGTTTTTT. Based on the CDR3 plus reference TRBV7-9 and TRBJ2-2, the full variable domain is DTGVSQNPRHKITKRGQNVTFRCDPISEHNRLYWYRQTLGQGPEFLTYFQNEAQLEKSRLLSDRFSAERPKGSFSTLEIQRTEQGDSAMYLCASSPGLAAPTGELFFGEGSRLTVL.

J is TRBJ2-1 and V is TRBV5-1; 13 bases align to TRBD2. The V gene's germline CDR1 is SGHRS and CDR2 YFSETQ. With V trimmed by 3 bases and J by 7 bases, 4 bases remained unmatched. This CDR3 region has 15 residues. The CDR3 spells CASSSPGLAGNEQFF. In DNA, the CDR3 is TGCGCCAGCAGCTCACCGGGACTAGCGGGGAATGAGCAGTTCTTC.

This sequence joins TRBV7-2 and TRBJ1-1, with D tentatively TRBD1 (5 bases). The CDR3 length is 18 residues. Looked up from germline, CDR1 is SGHTA and CDR2 is FQGNSA. V lost 0 bases and J 0 bases, leaving 17 bases between the germline ends. As DNA, the CDR3 is TGTGCCAGCAGCTTAGCGCGCTGGGGCCACAAATTGAACACTGAAGCTTTCTTT. Translating gives CASSLARWGHKLNTEAFF.

The genes are TRBV30 and TRBJ1-2; TRBD1 matches at 9 bases. The CDR3 loop spans 16 amino acids. Losses at the gene ends were 0 bases for V and 4 bases for J; bases not matched to a gene: 9. CDR1 GTSNPN and CDR2 SVGIG come from the germline V gene (reference sequence). In DNA, the CDR3 is TGTGCCTGGAGTGTACGGACAGGGGCGGCTTCCTATGGCTACACCTTC. This gives the protein CAWSVRTGAASYGYTF.

This rearrangement joins TRBV2 to TRBJ2-7, with D hard to call. The CDR3 is 12 residues long. CDR1 and CDR2 (germline): SNHLY, FYNNEI. Trimming took 2 bases from V and 3 from J, leaving 5 bases between them. This CDR3 is CASSERRYEQYF. Here the CDR3 DNA reads TGTGCCAGCAGTGAACGGCGCTACGAGCAGTACTTC.

This clone has a handful of counts. The J gene is TRBJ1-3, the V gene TRBV10-3; possible D gene TRBD1, 5 bases. The CDR3 length is 12 residues. Trimming left V 8 bases short and J 4 bases short, with 9 bases between. Germline V gene data show CDR1 as ENHRY and CDR2 as SYGVKD. CDR3 in DNA: TGTGCCATCGAGGGGACCGGAAACACCATATATTTT. It encodes CAIEGTGNTIYF.

The rearrangement joins TRBV29-1 to TRBJ2-7, with D perhaps matching TRBD1 or TRBD2 (5 bases each). Germline assignment: CDR1 SQVTM and CDR2 ANQGSEA. Trimming took 4 bases from V and 4 from J, leaving 14 bases between them. The CDR3 has 13 amino acids. In nucleotides, the CDR3 is TGCAGCGTTGCAGGGCCAACGGGATACGAGCAGTACTTC. Residues: CSVAGPTGYEQYF.

The V and J genes are TRBV7-2 and TRBJ2-5, with TRBD1 matching 11 bases. V lost 1 base and J lost 8; bases outside the gene matches: 6. The CDR3 runs 15 residues. Germline V lookup: CDR1 SGHTA, CDR2 FQGNSA. Here the CDR3 reads CASSLGGDRGYTQYF. The CDR3 coding sequence is TGTGCCAGCAGCTTAGGAGGGGACAGGGGGTATACCCAGTACTTC.

The chain is built from TRBV2 and TRBJ2-6, with TRBD2 matching 8 bases. CDR3 size: 15 residues. Trimming took 5 bases from V and 1 from J; bases not matched to a gene: 1. Per germline, CDR1 SNHLY and CDR2 FYNNEI. The CDR3 bases are TGTGCCAGCAGTCGGGAGGGTTCTGGGGCCAACGTCCTGACTTTC. Translation gives CASSREGSGANVLTF.

The chain has TRBV7-9 and TRBJ1-2; TRBD1 agrees at 9 bases. Germline V lookup: CDR1 SEHNR, CDR2 FQNEAQ (reference sequence). After removal of 0 bases from V and 6 bases from J, the junction contained 5 bases not matched to a gene. This CDR3 has 15 residues. Here the CDR3 reads CASSLAEGQGNGYTF. The CDR3 nucleotides are TGTGCCAGCAGCTTAGCGGAGGGACAGGGAAATGGCTACACCTTC.

The J gene is TRBJ2-5, the V gene TRBV28; 7 nucleotides match TRBD2. Germline CDR1 and CDR2: MDHEN and SYDVKM. Trimming took 5 bases from V and 2 from J; bases not matched to a gene: 5. The CDR3 is 14 residues long. CDR3 loop: CASSTGGRQETQYF. The CDR3 DNA follows: TGTGCCAGCAGTACTGGCGGGAGACAAGAGACCCAGTACTTC.

This chain connects TRBV2 to TRBJ2-5, with 8 bases matching TRBD1. V lost 6 bases to trimming and J lost 3 bases; unmatched junction nucleotides: 6. The CDR3 consists of 14 residues. CDR1 SNHLY and CDR2 FYNNEI come from the germline V gene. CDR3 sequence reads: CASRRTGTEETQYF. CDR3 coding DNA: TGTGCCAGCAGACGGACAGGGACAGAAGAGACCCAGTACTTC.

The chain carries TRBV6-1 and TRBJ2-1; D is uncertain. This CDR3 comprises 13 residues. V lost 5 bases and J 8 bases, leaving 13 bases between the germline ends. From germline, CDR1 is MNHNS and CDR2 SASEGT. The CDR3 region has the DNA TGTGCCAGCAGTACCGTAAGCGTCGATGAGCAGTTCTTC. This gives the protein CASSTVSVDEQFF.

The genes are TRBV19 and TRBJ2-6; D ambiguous. The germline CDR1 and CDR2 sequences are LNHDA and SQIVND (reference sequence). With 4 bases removed from V and 2 bases from J, the gap between germline ends came to 12 bases. The length of the CDR3 is 16 residues. The CDR3 spells CASSTSTPTGANVLTF. CDR3 DNA: TGTGCCAGTAGTACCTCCACACCCACTGGGGCCAACGTCCTGACTTTC.

This clone was seen more than once but under ten times. V is TRBV29-1 and J is TRBJ2-7; 9 bases are a match to TRBD1. Germline-derived CDR1 and CDR2 are SQVTM and ANQGSEA. CDR3 length equals 13 residues. The J segment lost 5 bases and the V segment lost 7 bases, leaving 9 bases of the junction unmatched. The CDR3 sequence is CSGGTGTGNEQYF. The CDR3 DNA is TGCAGCGGTGGAACCGGGACAGGGAACGAGCAGTACTTC.

The chain carries TRBV9 and TRBJ1-2; D is ambiguous. The germline gives CDR1 SGDLS, CDR2 YYNGEE. The CDR3 has 12 amino acids. Trimming removed 3 bases from V and 6 bases from J, with 9 bases in between. CDR3 nucleotides: TGTGCCAGCAGCGCTACTCCGGATGGCTACACCTTC. It translates to CASSATPDGYTF.

The rearrangement uses TRBV7-9 and TRBJ1-5, with D perhaps TRBD1 (5 bases). The length of the CDR3 is 15 residues. CDR1 and CDR2 (germline): SEHNR, FQNEAQ (reference sequence). V was pared by 3 bases and J by 4 bases, with 13 bases between. The CDR3 region has the DNA TGTGCCAGCAGCTTTCTGTTGGGGGGGAATCAGCCCCAGCATTTT. Translation gives CASSFLLGGNQPQHF.

The chain combines TRBV14 with TRBJ1-1; possible D gene TRBD1, 6 bases. Deletions cut 4 bases from V and 4 bases from J, with 22 bases between. Germline V gene lookup returns CDR1 SGHDN and CDR2 FVKESK. The CDR3 is 17 amino acids. The CDR3 loop is CASSLTRQGFRGTEAFF. The CDR3 DNA sequence: TGTGCCAGCAGCCTAACAAGGCAGGGGTTCAGAGGCACTGAAGCTTTCTTT. Variable domain in full (rest from reference TRBV14 and TRBJ1-1): EAGVTQFPSHSVIEKGQTVTLRCDPISGHDNLYWYRRVMGKEIKFLLHFVKESKQDESGMPNNRFLAERTGGTYSTLKVQPAELEDSGVYFCASSLTRQGFRGTEAFFGQGTRLTVV.

The J gene is TRBJ2-7, the V gene TRBV5-4; D gene ambiguous. Trimming stripped 3 bases from V and 4 bases from J, with 14 bases between. Per the germline V gene, CDR1 is SGHNT and CDR2 is YYREEE (reference sequence). The CDR3 is 14 amino acids. The CDR3 DNA sequence: TGTGCCAGCAGCTCACTCCGGGTTCCTTACGAGCAGTACTTC. Translated: CASSSLRVPYEQYF. The full variable domain, completed using reference TRBV5-4 and TRBJ2-7, is ETGVTQSPTHLIKTRGQQVTLRCSSQSGHNTVSWYQQALGQGPQFIFQYYREEENGRGNFPPRFSGLQFPNYSSELNVNALELDDSALYLCASSSLRVPYEQYFGPGTRLTVT.